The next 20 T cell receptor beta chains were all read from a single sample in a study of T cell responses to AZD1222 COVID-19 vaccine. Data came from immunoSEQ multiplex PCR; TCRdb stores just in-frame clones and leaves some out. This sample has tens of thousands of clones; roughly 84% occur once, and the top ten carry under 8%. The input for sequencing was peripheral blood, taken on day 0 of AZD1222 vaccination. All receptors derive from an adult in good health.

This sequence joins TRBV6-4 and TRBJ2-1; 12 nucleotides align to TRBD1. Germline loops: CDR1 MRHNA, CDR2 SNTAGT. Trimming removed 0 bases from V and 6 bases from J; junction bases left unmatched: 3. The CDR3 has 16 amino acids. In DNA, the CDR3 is TGTGCCAGCAGTGACTCGGCGGGACAGGGGGCCAATGAGCAGTTCTTC. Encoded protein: CASSDSAGQGANEQFF.

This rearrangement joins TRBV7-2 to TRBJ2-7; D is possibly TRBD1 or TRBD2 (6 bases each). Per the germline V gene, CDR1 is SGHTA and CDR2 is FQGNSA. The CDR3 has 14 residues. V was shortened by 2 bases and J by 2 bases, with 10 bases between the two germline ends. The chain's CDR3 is CASSLSRGPYEQYF. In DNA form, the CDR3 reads TGTGCCAGCAGCTTAAGTCGGGGGCCCTACGAGCAGTACTTC.

The CDR3 loop reads CASSLDGQGYTEAFF. The CDR3 bases are TGTGCCAGCAGCTTGGATGGACAGGGTTACACTGAAGCTTTCTTT. This chain links TRBV5-4 with TRBJ1-1; 8 bases are shared with TRBD1. With 0 bases clipped from V and 3 bases from J, the junction kept 4 bases outside the gene matches. The V gene's germline CDR1 is SGHNT and CDR2 YYREEE (reference sequence). CDR3 length: 15 amino acids.

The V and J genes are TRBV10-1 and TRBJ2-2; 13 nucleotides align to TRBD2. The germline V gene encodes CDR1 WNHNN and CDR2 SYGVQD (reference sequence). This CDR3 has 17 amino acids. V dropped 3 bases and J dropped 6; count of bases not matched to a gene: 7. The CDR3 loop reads CASSDESTSGGAGELFF. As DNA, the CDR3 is TGCGCCAGCAGTGACGAAAGTACTAGCGGGGGGGCCGGGGAGCTGTTTTTT.

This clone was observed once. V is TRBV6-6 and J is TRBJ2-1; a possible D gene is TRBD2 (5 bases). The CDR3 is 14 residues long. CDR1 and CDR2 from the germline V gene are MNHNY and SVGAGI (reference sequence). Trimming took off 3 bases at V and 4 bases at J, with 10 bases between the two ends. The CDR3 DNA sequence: TGTGCCAGCAGTTATGATAGCGAGTACAATGAGCAGTTCTTC. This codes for CASSYDSEYNEQFF.

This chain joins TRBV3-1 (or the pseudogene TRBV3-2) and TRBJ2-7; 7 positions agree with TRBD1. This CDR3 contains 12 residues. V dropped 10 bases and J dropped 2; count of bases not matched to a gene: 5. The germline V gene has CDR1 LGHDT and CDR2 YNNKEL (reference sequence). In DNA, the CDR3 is TGTGCCACCGGGACAGCAGCCTACGAGCAGTACTTC. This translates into CATGTAAYEQYF.

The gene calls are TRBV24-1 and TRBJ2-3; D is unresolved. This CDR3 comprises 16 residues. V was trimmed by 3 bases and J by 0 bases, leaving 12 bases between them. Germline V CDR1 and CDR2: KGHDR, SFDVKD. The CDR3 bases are TGTGCCACCAGTGATACCGACGTCCCGAGCACAGATACGCAGTATTTT. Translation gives CATSDTDVPSTDTQYF.

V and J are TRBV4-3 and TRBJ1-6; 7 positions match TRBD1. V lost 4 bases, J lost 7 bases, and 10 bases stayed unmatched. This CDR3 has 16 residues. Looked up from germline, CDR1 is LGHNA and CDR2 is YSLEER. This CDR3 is CASSPSGNRGNSPLHF. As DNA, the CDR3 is TGCGCCAGCAGCCCCTCAGGTAACAGGGGAAATTCACCCCTCCACTTT.

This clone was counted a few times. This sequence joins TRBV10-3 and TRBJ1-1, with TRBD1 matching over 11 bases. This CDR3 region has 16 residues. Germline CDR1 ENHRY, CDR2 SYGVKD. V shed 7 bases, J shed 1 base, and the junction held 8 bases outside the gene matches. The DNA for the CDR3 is TGTGCCATCAAGGACAGGGGGCCGGGAGGGAACACTGAAGCTTTCTTT. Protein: CAIKDRGPGGNTEAFF.

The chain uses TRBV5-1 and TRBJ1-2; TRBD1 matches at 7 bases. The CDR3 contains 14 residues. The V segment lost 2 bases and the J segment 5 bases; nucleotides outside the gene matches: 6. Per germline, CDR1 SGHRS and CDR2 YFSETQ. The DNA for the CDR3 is TGCGCCAGCAGCTTACAGGGGTTGGCATATGGCTACACCTTC. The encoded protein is CASSLQGLAYGYTF.

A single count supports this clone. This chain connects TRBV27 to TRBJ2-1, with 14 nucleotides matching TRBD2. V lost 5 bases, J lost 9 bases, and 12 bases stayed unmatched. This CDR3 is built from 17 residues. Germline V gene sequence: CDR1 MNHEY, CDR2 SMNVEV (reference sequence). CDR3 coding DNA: TGTGCCAGCAGTCCCGGGACTAGCGGGGGCGTGGGGGGTGAGCAGTTCTTC. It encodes CASSPGTSGGVGGEQFF.

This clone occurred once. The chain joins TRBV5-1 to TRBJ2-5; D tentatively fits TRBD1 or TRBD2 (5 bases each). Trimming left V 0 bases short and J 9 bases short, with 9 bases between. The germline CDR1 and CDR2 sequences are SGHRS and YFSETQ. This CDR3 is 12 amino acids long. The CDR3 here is CASSLVQGAQYF. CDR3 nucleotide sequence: TGCGCCAGCAGCTTGGTCCAGGGAGCCCAGTACTTC.

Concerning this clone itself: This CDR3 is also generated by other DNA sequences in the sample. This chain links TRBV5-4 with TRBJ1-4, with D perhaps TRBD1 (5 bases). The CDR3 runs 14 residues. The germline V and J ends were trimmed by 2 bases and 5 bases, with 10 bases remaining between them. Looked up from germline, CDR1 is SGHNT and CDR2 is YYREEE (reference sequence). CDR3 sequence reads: CASSLPGGNEKLFF. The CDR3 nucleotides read TGTGCCAGCAGCTTACCGGGGGGGAATGAAAAACTGTTTTTT.

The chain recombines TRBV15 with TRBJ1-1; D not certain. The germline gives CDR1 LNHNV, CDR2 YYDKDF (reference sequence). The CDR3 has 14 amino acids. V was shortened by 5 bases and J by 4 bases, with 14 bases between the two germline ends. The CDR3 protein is CATSPRIVVTEAFF. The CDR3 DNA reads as TGTGCCACCAGCCCCCGTATCGTCGTCACTGAAGCTTTCTTT. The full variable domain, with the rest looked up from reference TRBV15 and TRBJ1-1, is DAMVIQNPRYQVTQFGKPVTLSCSQTLNHNVMYWYQQKSSQAPKLLFHYYDKDFNNEADTPDNFQSRRPNTSFCFLDIRSPGLGDTAMYLCATSPRIVVTEAFFGQGTRLTVV.

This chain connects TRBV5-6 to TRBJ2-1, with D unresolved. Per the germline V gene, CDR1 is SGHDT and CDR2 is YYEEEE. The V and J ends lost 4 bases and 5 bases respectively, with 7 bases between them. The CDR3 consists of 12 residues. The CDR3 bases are TGTGCCAGCAGCGTAAATGACAATGAGCAGTTCTTC. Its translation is CASSVNDNEQFF.

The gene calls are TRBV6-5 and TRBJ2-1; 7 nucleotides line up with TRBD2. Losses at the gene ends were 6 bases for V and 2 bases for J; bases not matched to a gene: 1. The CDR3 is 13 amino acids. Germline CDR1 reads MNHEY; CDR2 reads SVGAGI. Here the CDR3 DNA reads TGTGCCAGCAGGGGGGGGGCCTACAATGAGCAGTTCTTC. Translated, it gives CASRGGAYNEQFF.

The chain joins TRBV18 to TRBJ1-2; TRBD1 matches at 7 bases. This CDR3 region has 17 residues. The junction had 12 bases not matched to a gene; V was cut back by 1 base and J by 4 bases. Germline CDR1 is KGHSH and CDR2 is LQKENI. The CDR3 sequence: CASSPQVRDSISYGYTF. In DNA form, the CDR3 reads TGTGCCAGCTCACCACAGGTCCGGGACAGCATTAGCTATGGCTACACCTTC.

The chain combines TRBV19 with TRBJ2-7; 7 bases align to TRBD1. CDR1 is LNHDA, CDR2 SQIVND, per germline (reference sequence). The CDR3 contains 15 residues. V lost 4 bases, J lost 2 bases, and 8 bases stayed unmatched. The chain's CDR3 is CASSKQGTETYEQYF. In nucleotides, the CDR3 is TGTGCCAGTAGTAAACAGGGGACCGAAACCTACGAGCAGTACTTC.

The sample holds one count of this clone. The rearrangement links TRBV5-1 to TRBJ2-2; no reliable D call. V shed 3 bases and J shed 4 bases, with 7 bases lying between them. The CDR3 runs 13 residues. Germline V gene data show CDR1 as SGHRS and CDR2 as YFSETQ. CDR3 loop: CASSSSVTGELFF. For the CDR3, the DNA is TGCGCCAGCAGCTCATCAGTCACCGGGGAGCTGTTTTTT.

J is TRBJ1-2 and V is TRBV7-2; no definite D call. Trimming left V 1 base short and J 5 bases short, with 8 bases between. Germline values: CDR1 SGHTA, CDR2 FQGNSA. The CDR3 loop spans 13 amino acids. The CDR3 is CASSLEGLYGYTF. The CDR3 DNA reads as TGTGCCAGCAGCTTAGAGGGTCTTTATGGCTACACCTTC. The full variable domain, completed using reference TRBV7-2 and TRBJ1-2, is GAGVSQSPSNKVTEKGKDVELRCDPISGHTALYWYRQSLGQGLEFLIYFQGNSAPDKSGLPSDRFSAERTGGSVSTLTIQRTQQEDSAVYLCASSLEGLYGYTFGSGTRLTVV.